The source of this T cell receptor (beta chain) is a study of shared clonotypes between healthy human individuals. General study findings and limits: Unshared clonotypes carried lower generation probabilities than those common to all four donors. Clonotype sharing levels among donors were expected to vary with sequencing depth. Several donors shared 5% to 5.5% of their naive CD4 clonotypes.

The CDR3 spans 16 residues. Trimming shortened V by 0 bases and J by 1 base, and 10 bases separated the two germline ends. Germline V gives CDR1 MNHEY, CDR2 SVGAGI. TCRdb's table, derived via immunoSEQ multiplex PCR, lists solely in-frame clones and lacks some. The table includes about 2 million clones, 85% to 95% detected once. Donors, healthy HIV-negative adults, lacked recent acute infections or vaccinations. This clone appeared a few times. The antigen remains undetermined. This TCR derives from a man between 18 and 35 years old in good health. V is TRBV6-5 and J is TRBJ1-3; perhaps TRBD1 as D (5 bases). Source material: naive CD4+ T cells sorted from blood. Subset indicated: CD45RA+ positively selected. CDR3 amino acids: CASSYSKGASGNTIYF. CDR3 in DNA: TGTGCCAGCAGTTACTCGAAAGGGGCTTCTGGAAACACCATATATTTT.